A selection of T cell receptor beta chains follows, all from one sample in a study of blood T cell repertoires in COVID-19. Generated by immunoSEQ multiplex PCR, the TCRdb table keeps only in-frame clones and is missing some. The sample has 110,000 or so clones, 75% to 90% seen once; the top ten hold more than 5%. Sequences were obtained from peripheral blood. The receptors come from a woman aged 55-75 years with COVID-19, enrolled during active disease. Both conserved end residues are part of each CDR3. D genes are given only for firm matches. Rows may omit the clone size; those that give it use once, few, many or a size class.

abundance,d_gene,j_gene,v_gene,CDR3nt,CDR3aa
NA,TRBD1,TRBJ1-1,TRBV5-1,TGCGCCAGCAGCGTGCGGGACAGGGCCCTGAACACTGAAGCTTTCTTT,CASSVRDRALNTEAFF
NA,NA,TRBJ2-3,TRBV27,TGTGCCAGCACTCGGTTTAGGGCAGGGAGCACAGATACGCAGTATTTT,CASTRFRAGSTDTQYF
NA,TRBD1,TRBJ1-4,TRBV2,TGTGCCAGCAGTGCGGACAGGTCTAATGAAAAACTGTTTTTT,CASSADRSNEKLFF
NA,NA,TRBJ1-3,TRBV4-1,TGCGCCAGCAGCCCAAGAGTAAACAGGGTCGCCTCTGGAAACACCATATATTTT,CASSPRVNRVASGNTIYF
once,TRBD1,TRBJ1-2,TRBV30,TGTGCCTGGAGTGTGGAACAGGGGGTCGGCTACACCTTC,CAWSVEQGVGYTF
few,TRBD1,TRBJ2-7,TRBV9,TGTGCCAGCAGCGTAGAGGTCAGGAGGGAGTGTGGGGACAGGGAGGGGAAGGAGTACTTC,CASSVEVRRECGDREGKEYF
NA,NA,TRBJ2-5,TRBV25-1,TGTGCCAGCAGTGTGGCTCCTGCGACCCAGTACTTC,CASSVAPATQYF
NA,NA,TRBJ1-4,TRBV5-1,TGCGCCAGCAGCCGCTTTGCAGCAACTAATGAAAAACTGTTTTTT,CASSRFAATNEKLFF
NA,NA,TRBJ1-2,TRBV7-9,TGTGCCAGCAGCAGGGACGGACTGTGGGACTATGGCTACACCTTC,CASSRDGLWDYGYTF
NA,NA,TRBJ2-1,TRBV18,TGTGCCAGCTCACCATTGATCGACACCACCTACAATGAGCAGTTCTTC,CASSPLIDTTYNEQFF
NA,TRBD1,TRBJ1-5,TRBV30,TGTGCCTGGAGTATGGGACAGAGAGGTCAGCCCCAGCATTTT,CAWSMGQRGQPQHF
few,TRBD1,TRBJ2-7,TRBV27,TGTGCCAGCAGTTTATCCCCGACAGGGGTGAACGAGCAGTACTTC,CASSLSPTGVNEQYF
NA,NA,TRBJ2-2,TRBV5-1,TGCGCCAGCAGATCCGGGACAACGAACACCGGGGAGCTGTTTTTT,CASRSGTTNTGELFF
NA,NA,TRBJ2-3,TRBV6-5,TGTGCCAGCAGTTCGGAGGGGGGGCCCCAAGATACGCAGTATTTT,CASSSEGGPQDTQYF
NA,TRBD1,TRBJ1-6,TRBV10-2,TGCGCCGGAGGGGACAGAGATAATTCACCCCTCCACTTT,CAGGDRDNSPLHF
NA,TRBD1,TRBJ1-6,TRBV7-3,TGTGCCAGCAGCCTCTGGACAGGTTCACCCCTCCACTTT,CASSLWTGSPLHF
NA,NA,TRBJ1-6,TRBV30,TGTGCCTGGAAGGCGGGGTCCAGCTCCTATAATTCACCCCTCCACTTT,CAWKAGSSSYNSPLHF
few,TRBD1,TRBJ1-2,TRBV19,TGTGCCAGTAGTACCCTCGGGACAGCCAGATACTATGGCTACACCTTC,CASSTLGTARYYGYTF
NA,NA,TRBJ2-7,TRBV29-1,TGCAGCGTTGAAACAGGGCCCTACCCCTACGAGCAGTACTTC,CSVETGPYPYEQYF
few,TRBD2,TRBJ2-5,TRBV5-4,TGTGCCAGCAGCCGAAGCTTGATCGGGGGGGCCGCAGAGACCCAGTACTTC,CASSRSLIGGAAETQYF
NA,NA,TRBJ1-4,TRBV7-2,TGTGCCAGCAGCTCTAGTTGGGCAACTAATGAAAAACTGTTTTTT,CASSSSWATNEKLFF
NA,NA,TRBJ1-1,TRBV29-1,TGCAGCGTTGAAGTGGGTGGAGGTGCTGAAGCTTTCTTT,CSVEVGGGAEAFF
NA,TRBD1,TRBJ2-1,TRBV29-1,TGCAGCGTTGCCTTTCGGCAGGGGGCCAATGAGCAGTTCTTC,CSVAFRQGANEQFF
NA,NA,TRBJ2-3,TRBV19,TGTGCCAGTAAGAGGGGGACGACAGGCACAGATACGCAGTATTTT,CASKRGTTGTDTQYF
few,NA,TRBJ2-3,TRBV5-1,TGCGCCAGCAGCTTGGCCGGGGAGGCTAGCACAGATACGCAGTATTTT,CASSLAGEASTDTQYF
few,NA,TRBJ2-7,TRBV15,TGTGCCACCAGCCCCGGGATTATGGAAAATCCCTACGAGCAGTACTTC,CATSPGIMENPYEQYF
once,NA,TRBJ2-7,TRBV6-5,TGTGCCAGCAGTTTTCACTACGAGCAGTACTTC,CASSFHYEQYF
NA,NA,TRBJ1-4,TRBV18,TGTGCCAGCTCACCACGTGAGGATGAAAAACTGTTTTTT,CASSPREDEKLFF
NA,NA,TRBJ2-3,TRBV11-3,TGTGCCAGCAGCTTAGACAGGGGTGGCACAGATACGCAGTATTTT,CASSLDRGGTDTQYF
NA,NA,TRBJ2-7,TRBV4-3,TGCGCCAGCAGCCAAGTTGGCAGCTCCTACGAGCAGTACTTC,CASSQVGSSYEQYF
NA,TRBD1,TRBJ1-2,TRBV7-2,TGTGCCAGCAGGCGGGAGACAGGGGGTGGCTACACCTTC,CASRRETGGGYTF
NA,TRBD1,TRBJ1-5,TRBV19,TGTGCCAGTAGGATGCAGGGGGAAGCGGGCAATCAGCCCCAGCATTTT,CASRMQGEAGNQPQHF